Listed below are T cell receptor beta chains from one sample, sequenced in a study of T-cell memory formation after mild COVID-19. TCRdb reprocessed the 5' RACE reads via MiXCR and lists one record per CDR3 protein. This table has just over 300,000 distinct CDR3 sequences, roughly a fifth appearing once. Source material: PBMCs or a T cell subset sorted from them (not recorded which). Receptors originate from a man in his late teens or twenties who had mild COVID-19 (a few samples of this study predate the infection). Cell type and time point are not known. Each CDR3 is given with its conserved first and last residue. D genes are given only for firm matches. Rows may omit the clone size; those that give it use once, few, many or a size class.

TRBD2,.,TRBV5-1,TRBJ2-1,CASSMGIAGGGDEQFF,TGCGCCAGCAGCATGGGAATAGCGGGGGGCGGAGATGAGCAGTTCTTC
TRBD2,few,TRBV9,TRBJ2-3,CASSAAAGGTDTQYF,TGTGCCAGCAGCGCGGCAGCGGGGGGCACAGATACGCAGTATTTT
.,few,TRBV5-1,TRBJ2-5,CASSFRAEETQYF,TGCGCCAGCAGCTTTAGGGCTGAAGAGACCCAGTACTTC
.,.,TRBV4-1,TRBJ1-1,CASSQDDGVGNTEAFF,TGCGCCAGCAGCCAAGATGACGGGGTCGGGAACACTGAAGCTTTCTTT
.,few,TRBV2,TRBJ2-1,CASIGGTHPDPYNEQFF,TGTGCCAGCATTGGAGGGACCCACCCCGATCCCTACAATGAGCAGTTCTTC
.,.,TRBV20-1,TRBJ1-5,CSARDRALSQPQHF,TGCAGTGCTAGAGACAGGGCGTTAAGCCAGCCCCAGCATTTT
TRBD1,.,TRBV5-1,TRBJ1-2,CASSLAGRGSGYTF,TGCGCCAGCAGCTTGGCAGGCAGGGGGAGCGGCTACACCTTC
TRBD1,.,TRBV6-5,TRBJ1-6,CASRRTGGNSPLHF,TGTGCCAGCAGGCGGACAGGGGGTAATTCACCCCTCCACTTT
TRBD1,.,TRBV7-2,TRBJ2-3,CASSEGGRDTQYF,TGTGCCAGCAGCGAAGGGGGCAGGGATACGCAGTATTTT
TRBD2,few,TRBV4-3,TRBJ2-5,CASSQEPGLAAETQYF,TGCGCCAGCAGCCAAGAACCGGGACTAGCTGCCGAGACCCAGTACTTC
.,few,TRBV20-1,TRBJ2-7,CSARDVEGRIYEQYF,TGCAGTGCTAGAGATGTGGAGGGGAGGATCTACGAGCAGTACTTC
.,.,TRBV25-1,TRBJ2-1,CASSDSTIGEQFF,TGTGCCAGCAGTGATTCCACCATCGGTGAGCAGTTCTTC
TRBD1,few,TRBV7-9,TRBJ1-4,CASSLGQGVEKLFF,TGTGCCAGCAGCTTGGGACAGGGAGTTGAAAAACTGTTTTTT
TRBD1,few,TRBV29-1,TRBJ2-7,CSVWTGGGEQYF,TGCAGCGTGTGGACAGGGGGAGGCGAGCAGTACTTC
.,.,TRBV24-1,TRBJ2-5,CATSDSQGVETQYF,TGTGCCACCAGTGATTCGCAGGGAGTCGAGACCCAGTACTTC
.,.,TRBV4-3,TRBJ2-1,CASSQDSAGNEQFF,TGCGCCAGCAGCCAAGATTCCGCCGGTAATGAGCAGTTCTTC
.,few,TRBV7-2,TRBJ2-7,CASSLIRGPYEQYF,TGTGCCAGCAGCTTAATCAGGGGTCCCTACGAGCAGTACTTC
.,.,TRBV7-2,TRBJ1-2,CASSHFKGGARPNYYGYTF,TGTGCCAGCAGCCATTTCAAGGGTGGCGCCCGGCCAAACTATTATGGCTACACCTTC
.,few,TRBV6-2/TRBV6-3,TRBJ1-1,CASRKTGNTEAFF,TGTGCCAGCCGGAAGACAGGGAACACTGAAGCTTTCTTT
TRBD1,few,TRBV20-1,TRBJ2-7,CSARTGTGAYEQYF,TGCAGTGCTCGGACCGGGACAGGGGCCTACGAGCAGTACTTC
TRBD2,few,TRBV6-2/TRBV6-3,TRBJ2-1,CASRPSGGPYNEQFF,TGTGCCAGCAGGCCCTCGGGGGGGCCCTACAATGAGCAGTTCTTC
.,.,TRBV4-1,TRBJ1-5,CASSQVSGLSQPQHF,TGCGCCAGCAGCCAAGTGTCCGGGCTTAGCCAGCCCCAGCATTTT
TRBD1,few,TRBV5-1,TRBJ2-7,CASSPGQAYYEQYF,TGCGCCAGCAGCCCCGGACAGGCCTACTACGAGCAGTACTTC
.,few,TRBV12-3/TRBV12-4,TRBJ2-2,CASSTLLNTGELFF,TGTGCCAGCAGTACTCTGCTAAACACCGGGGAGCTGTTTTTT
TRBD2,few,TRBV9,TRBJ2-5,CASSVVSGGYQETQYF,TGTGCCAGCAGCGTAGTCAGCGGGGGCTACCAAGAGACCCAGTACTTC
TRBD1,few,TRBV5-5,TRBJ1-4,CASSLAGQGDEKLFF,TGTGCCAGCAGCTTGGCCGGCCAGGGGGATGAAAAACTGTTTTTT
.,.,TRBV28,TRBJ1-5,CASSVGDQPQHF,TGTGCCAGCAGCGTGGGTGATCAGCCCCAGCATTTT
.,few,TRBV12-3/TRBV12-4,TRBJ2-1,CASAFRDGNEQFF,TGTGCCAGCGCATTCCGGGACGGCAATGAGCAGTTCTTC
TRBD2,.,TRBV6-5,TRBJ2-5,CASSYLGAGDQSETQYF,TGTGCCAGCAGTTATCTGGGAGCGGGGGACCAGTCCGAGACCCAGTACTTC
.,.,TRBV24-1,TRBJ1-5,CATRKAYREAFGNQPQHF,TGTGCCACCAGGAAGGCCTACAGGGAGGCCTTTGGCAATCAGCCCCAGCATTTT
TRBD1,.,TRBV5-1,TRBJ2-1,CASSPGQGRDEQFF,TGCGCCAGCAGCCCCGGACAGGGGAGGGATGAGCAGTTCTTC
TRBD1,.,TRBV2,TRBJ2-5,CASSVHRGVQETQYF,TGTGCCAGCAGTGTGCACAGGGGGGTTCAAGAGACCCAGTACTTC
.,.,TRBV5-5,TRBJ2-2,CASTTQGGAGELFF,TGTGCCAGCACCACGCAGGGGGGGGCCGGGGAGCTGTTTTTT
.,few,TRBV5-1,TRBJ2-3,CASSFGPGTDTQYF,TGCGCCAGCAGCTTTGGGCCAGGCACAGATACGCAGTATTTT
.,many,TRBV7-6,TRBJ2-2,CASSLNIGDTAGELFF,TGTGCCAGCAGCTTAAATATTGGGGACACGGCCGGGGAGCTGTTTTTT
TRBD2,.,TRBV20-1,TRBJ2-5,CSATSGGEETQYF,TGCAGTGCTACTAGCGGGGGGGAAGAGACCCAGTACTTC
TRBD2,.,TRBV7-2,TRBJ2-3,CAGGRPRTSGGTSTDTQYF,TGTGCCGGCGGCCGCCCTCGGACTAGCGGGGGGACTAGCACAGATACGCAGTATTTT
.,.,TRBV4-1,TRBJ2-1,CASSQDRGGSPYNEQFF,TGCGCCAGCAGCCAAGACAGGGGAGGCTCGCCCTACAATGAGCAGTTCTTC
TRBD1,few,TRBV5-1,TRBJ1-2,CASSLGTGGDYGYTF,TGCGCCAGCAGCTTGGGGACAGGGGGCGACTATGGCTACACCTTC
.,few,TRBV7-2,TRBJ2-2,CASSVPPLGWDTGELFF,TGTGCCAGCAGCGTACCGCCTCTTGGGTGGGACACCGGGGAGCTGTTTTTT
TRBD1,few,TRBV7-2,TRBJ2-3,CASSGDRESTDTQYF,TGTGCCAGCAGCGGGGACAGGGAAAGCACAGATACGCAGTATTTT
.,.,TRBV10-3,TRBJ1-1,CAITSQGNTEAFF,TGTGCCATCACATCCCAGGGGAACACTGAAGCTTTCTTT
.,.,TRBV6-5,TRBJ2-2,CASSAGTTGELFF,TGTGCCAGCAGCGCAGGGACAACCGGGGAGCTGTTTTTT
.,few,TRBV29-1,TRBJ1-5,CSVRDGSQPQHF,TGCAGCGTGAGGGATGGAAGTCAGCCCCAGCATTTT
.,few,TRBV4-3,TRBJ1-1,CASSQDGTTEAFF,TGCGCCAGCAGCCAAGATGGGACCACTGAAGCTTTCTTT
.,few,TRBV6-5,TRBJ2-4,CASSSRVLKNIQYF,TGTGCCAGCAGCTCCAGGGTTCTGAAAAACATTCAGTACTTC
.,.,TRBV4-1,TRBJ2-1,CASSQNPGEEGNEQFF,TGCGCCAGCAGCCAGAATCCCGGGGAGGAGGGGAATGAGCAGTTCTTC
.,few,TRBV2,TRBJ1-1,CASSSPNNRDEAFF,TGTGCCAGCAGTTCGCCAAATAATCGGGATGAAGCTTTCTTT
.,.,TRBV19,TRBJ1-3,CASHPLGAGNTIYF,TGTGCCAGCCATCCCCTGGGAGCTGGAAACACCATATATTTT
.,few,TRBV11-2,TRBJ2-1,CASSLTLGSGQFF,TGTGCCAGCAGCCTTACCCTAGGGTCCGGGCAGTTCTTC
TRBD1,.,TRBV10-2,TRBJ2-6,CASSDRQGKPGANVLTF,TGCGCCAGCAGTGACCGACAGGGAAAACCTGGGGCCAACGTCCTGACTTTC
.,few,TRBV5-1,TRBJ1-1,CASSLFQGKNTEAFF,TGCGCCAGCAGCTTGTTCCAGGGGAAGAACACTGAAGCTTTCTTT
.,.,TRBV4-1,TRBJ2-2,CASSQAVPGELFF,TGCGCCAGCAGCCAAGCGGTCCCCGGGGAGCTGTTTTTT